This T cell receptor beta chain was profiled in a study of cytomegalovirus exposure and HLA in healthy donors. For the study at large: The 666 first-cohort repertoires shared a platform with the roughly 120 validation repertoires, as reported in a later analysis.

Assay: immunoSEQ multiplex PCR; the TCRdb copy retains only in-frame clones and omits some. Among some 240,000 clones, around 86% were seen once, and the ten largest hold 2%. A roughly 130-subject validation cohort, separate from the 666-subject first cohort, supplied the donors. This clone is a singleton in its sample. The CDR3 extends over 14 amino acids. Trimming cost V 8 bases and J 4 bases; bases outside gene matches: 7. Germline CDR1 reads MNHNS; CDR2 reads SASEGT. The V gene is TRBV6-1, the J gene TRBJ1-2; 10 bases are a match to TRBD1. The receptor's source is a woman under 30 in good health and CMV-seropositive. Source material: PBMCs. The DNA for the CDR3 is TGTGCCAGCGGCTCCGGACAGGGGGGCTATGGCTACACCTTC. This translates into CASGSGQGGYGYTF.